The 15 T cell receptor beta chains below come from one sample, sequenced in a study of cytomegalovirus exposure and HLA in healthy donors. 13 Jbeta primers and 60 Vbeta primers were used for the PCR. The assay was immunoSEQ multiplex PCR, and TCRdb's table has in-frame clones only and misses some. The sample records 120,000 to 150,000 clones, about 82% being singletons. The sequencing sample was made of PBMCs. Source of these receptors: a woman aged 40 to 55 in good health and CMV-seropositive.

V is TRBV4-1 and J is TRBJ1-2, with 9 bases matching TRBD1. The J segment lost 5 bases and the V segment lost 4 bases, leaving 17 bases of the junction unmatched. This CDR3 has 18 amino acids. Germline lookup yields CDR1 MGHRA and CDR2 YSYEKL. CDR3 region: CASSPERTGADIRYGYTF. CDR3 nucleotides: TGCGCCAGCAGCCCGGAACGGACAGGGGCAGACATCAGATATGGCTACACCTTC.

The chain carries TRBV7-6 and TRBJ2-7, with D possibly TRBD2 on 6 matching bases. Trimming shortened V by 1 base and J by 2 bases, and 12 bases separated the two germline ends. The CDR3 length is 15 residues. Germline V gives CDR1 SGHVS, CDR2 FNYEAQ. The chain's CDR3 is CASSLVDGSPYEQYF. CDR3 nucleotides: TGTGCCAGCAGCTTAGTTGACGGGAGCCCCTACGAGCAGTACTTC.

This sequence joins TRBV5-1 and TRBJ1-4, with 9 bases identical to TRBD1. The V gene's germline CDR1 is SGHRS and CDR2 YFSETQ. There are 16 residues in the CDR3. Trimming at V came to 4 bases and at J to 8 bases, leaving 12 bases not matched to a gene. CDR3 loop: CASSTGPGQGWEKLFF. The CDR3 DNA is TGCGCCAGCAGCACAGGGCCGGGACAGGGTTGGGAAAAACTGTTTTTT.

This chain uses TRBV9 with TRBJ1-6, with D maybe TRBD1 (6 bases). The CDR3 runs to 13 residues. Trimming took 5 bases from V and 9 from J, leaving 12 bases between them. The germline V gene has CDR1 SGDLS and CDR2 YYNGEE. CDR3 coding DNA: TGTGCCAGCAGTGACCTCAGGGGTTCACCCCTCCACTTT. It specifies CASSDLRGSPLHF.

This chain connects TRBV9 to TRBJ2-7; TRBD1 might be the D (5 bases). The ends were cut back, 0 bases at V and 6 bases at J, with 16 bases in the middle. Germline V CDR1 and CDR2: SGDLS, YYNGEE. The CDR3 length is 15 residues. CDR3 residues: CASSVAIGWGPEQYF. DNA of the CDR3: TGTGCCAGCAGCGTAGCGATCGGTTGGGGCCCCGAGCAGTACTTC.

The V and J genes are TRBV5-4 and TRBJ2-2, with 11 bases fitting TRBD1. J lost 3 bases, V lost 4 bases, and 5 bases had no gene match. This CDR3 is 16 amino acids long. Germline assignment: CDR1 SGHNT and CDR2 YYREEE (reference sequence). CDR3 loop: CASSHVDRGHTGELFF. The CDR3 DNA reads TGTGCCAGCAGCCATGTGGACAGGGGGCACACCGGGGAGCTGTTTTTT.

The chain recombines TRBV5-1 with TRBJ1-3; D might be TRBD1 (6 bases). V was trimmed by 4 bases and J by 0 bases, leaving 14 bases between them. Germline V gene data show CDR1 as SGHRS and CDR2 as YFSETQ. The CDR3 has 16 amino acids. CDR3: CASSTSGVSSGNTIYF. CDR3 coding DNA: TGCGCCAGCAGCACTTCAGGGGTTAGCTCTGGAAACACCATATATTTT.

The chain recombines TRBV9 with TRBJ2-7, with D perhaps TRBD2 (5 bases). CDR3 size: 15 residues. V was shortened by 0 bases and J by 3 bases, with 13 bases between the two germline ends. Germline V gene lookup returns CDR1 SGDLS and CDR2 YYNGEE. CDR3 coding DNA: TGTGCCAGCAGCGTAGACGGAGCGGTTGGCTACGAGCAGTACTTC. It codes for CASSVDGAVGYEQYF.

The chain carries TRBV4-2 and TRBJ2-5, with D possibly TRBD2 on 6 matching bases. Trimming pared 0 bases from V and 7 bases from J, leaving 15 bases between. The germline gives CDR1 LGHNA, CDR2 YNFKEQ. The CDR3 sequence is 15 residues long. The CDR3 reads CASSQDSQRAPTQYF. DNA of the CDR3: TGTGCCAGCAGCCAAGATTCCCAGCGGGCGCCGACCCAGTACTTC.

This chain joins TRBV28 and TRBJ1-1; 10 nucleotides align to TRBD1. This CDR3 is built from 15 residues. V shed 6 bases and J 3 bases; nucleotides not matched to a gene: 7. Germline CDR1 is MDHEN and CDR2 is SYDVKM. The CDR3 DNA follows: TGTGCCAGCAGAGGGGGACAGGGGAGGTACACTGAAGCTTTCTTT. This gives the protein CASRGGQGRYTEAFF.

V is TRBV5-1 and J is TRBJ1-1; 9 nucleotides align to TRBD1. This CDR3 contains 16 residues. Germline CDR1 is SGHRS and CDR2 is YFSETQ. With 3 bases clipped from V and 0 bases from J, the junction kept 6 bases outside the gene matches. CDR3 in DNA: TGCGCCAGCAGCTGGACCTGGGACAGGGTGAACACTGAAGCTTTCTTT. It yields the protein CASSWTWDRVNTEAFF.

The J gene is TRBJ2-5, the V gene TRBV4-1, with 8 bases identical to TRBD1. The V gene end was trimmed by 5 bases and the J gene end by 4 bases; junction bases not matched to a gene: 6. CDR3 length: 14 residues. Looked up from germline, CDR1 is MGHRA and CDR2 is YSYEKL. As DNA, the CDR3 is TGCGCCAGCAGCGCCCGACAGGGGAGAGAGACCCAGTACTTC. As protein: CASSARQGRETQYF.

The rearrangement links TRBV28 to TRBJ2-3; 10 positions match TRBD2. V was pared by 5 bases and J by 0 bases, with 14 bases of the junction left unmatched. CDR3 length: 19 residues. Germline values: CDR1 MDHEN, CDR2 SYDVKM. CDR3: CASSTLPTSGWTSTDTQYF. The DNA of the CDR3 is TGTGCCAGCAGTACCCTCCCGACTAGCGGGTGGACTAGCACAGATACGCAGTATTTT.

Here the CDR3 reads CASSLRTGIETEAFF. CDR3 coding DNA: TGTGCCAGCAGTTTAAGGACAGGGATAGAAACTGAAGCTTTCTTT. The gene calls are TRBV28 and TRBJ1-1; 8 nucleotides align to TRBD1. CDR1 MDHEN and CDR2 SYDVKM come from the germline V gene. After removal of 2 bases from V and 5 bases from J, the junction contained 7 bases not matched to a gene. The CDR3 extends over 15 amino acids.

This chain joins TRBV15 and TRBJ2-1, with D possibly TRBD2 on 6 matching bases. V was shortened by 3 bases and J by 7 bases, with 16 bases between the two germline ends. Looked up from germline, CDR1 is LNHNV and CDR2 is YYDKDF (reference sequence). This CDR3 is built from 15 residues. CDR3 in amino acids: CATSSARGSWNEQFF. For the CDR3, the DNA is TGTGCCACCAGCAGTGCGCGGGGCTCTTGGAATGAGCAGTTCTTC.